A single sample is the source of the 19 T cell receptor beta chains below, sequenced in a study of cytotoxic CD8 clonotypes in ibrutinib-treated CLL. TCRdb keeps only in-frame clones here, not all; method: immunoSEQ multiplex PCR. Of around 310,000 clones listed, about 77% are singletons. The source was PBMCs, collected before ibrutinib treatment. These receptors came from a human donor with chronic lymphocytic leukemia.

The chain employs TRBV9 and TRBJ1-2, with 7 bases identical to TRBD1. CDR1 SGDLS and CDR2 YYNGEE come from the germline V gene. V shed 0 bases and J 0 bases; nucleotides not matched to a gene: 8. The CDR3 has 17 residues. This CDR3 reads CASSVVEGTVANYGYTF. DNA of the CDR3: TGTGCCAGCAGCGTAGTAGAAGGGACAGTAGCTAACTATGGCTACACCTTC.

The table lists this clone with a count of one. The V gene is TRBV4-2, the J gene TRBJ2-7, with D hard to call. V lost 5 bases to trimming and J lost 7 bases, with 15 bases between them. The CDR3 runs to 13 residues. The germline gives CDR1 LGHNA, CDR2 YNFKEQ. As DNA, the CDR3 is TGTGCCAGCAGCTTGGTCTCCTTGGGGGAGCAGTACTTC. It codes for CASSLVSLGEQYF.

This clone came up once. V usage is TRBV7-9 and J usage is TRBJ2-3; D is undetermined. The CDR3 extends over 16 amino acids. Germline CDR1 and CDR2: SEHNR and FQNEAQ (reference sequence). The V gene lost 3 bases and the J gene lost 2 bases, with 15 bases spanning the gap. This CDR3 is CASSFENNLPTDTQYF. The CDR3, as DNA: TGTGCCAGCAGCTTTGAAAATAACCTGCCCACAGATACGCAGTATTTT.

This sequence joins TRBV27 and TRBJ2-7, with D maybe TRBD1 (5 bases). This CDR3 has 16 amino acids. Germline CDR1 is MNHEY and CDR2 is SMNVEV (reference sequence). Trimming pared 3 bases from V and 3 bases from J, leaving 18 bases between. The CDR3 is CASSLSPGARDYEQYF. In DNA form, the CDR3 reads TGTGCCAGCAGTTTGAGTCCTGGGGCCAGGGACTACGAGCAGTACTTC.

V is TRBV10-2 and J is TRBJ2-7; TRBD2 agrees at 7 bases. Trimming took 2 bases from V and 3 from J; bases not matched to a gene: 7. This CDR3 comprises 15 residues. CDR1 and CDR2 (germline): WSHSY, SAAADI. CDR3 bases: TGCGCCAGCAGTGAGCCTAGCGGACCGTACTACGAGCAGTACTTC. As protein: CASSEPSGPYYEQYF.

This rearrangement joins TRBV5-4 to TRBJ2-6, with D possibly TRBD1 on 5 matching bases. This CDR3 spans 15 amino acids. Between the trimmed V and J ends, which lost 7 bases and 0 bases, there was a span of 11 bases. Looked up from germline, CDR1 is SGHNT and CDR2 is YYREEE (reference sequence). The CDR3 sequence is CASSDRLSGANVLTF. CDR3 coding DNA: TGTGCCAGCTCTGACAGACTCTCTGGGGCCAACGTCCTGACTTTC.

The DNA of the CDR3 is TGCGCCAGCAGCTCGGCCATTAATGAAAAACTGTTTTTT. Translated, it gives CASSSAINEKLFF. The J gene is TRBJ1-4, the V gene TRBV5-1; D gene ambiguous. The V gene lost 3 bases and the J gene lost 4 bases, with 7 bases spanning the gap. The CDR3 runs 13 residues. CDR1 is SGHRS and CDR2 is YFSETQ in the germline V gene.

This clone was seen a single time. V gene TRBV10-2 combines with J gene TRBJ2-7; D is uncertain. CDR1 is WSHSY and CDR2 is SAAADI in the germline V gene. This CDR3 has 12 amino acids. Trimming cost V 7 bases and J 3 bases, with 10 bases left between them. CDR3 residues: CASKAADYEQYF. CDR3 nucleotide sequence: TGCGCCAGCAAGGCAGCAGACTACGAGCAGTACTTC.

The J gene is TRBJ2-3, the V gene TRBV20-1; D gene unclear. Trimming removed 1 base at V and 4 bases at J, with 3 bases between. In germline, CDR1 is DFQATT, CDR2 SNEGSKA (reference sequence). The CDR3 length is 11 residues. The CDR3 here is CSARVSDTQYF. CDR3 nucleotides: TGCAGTGCTAGAGTCTCAGATACGCAGTATTTT.

The chain uses TRBV7-2 and TRBJ2-5; D ambiguous. The length of the CDR3 is 15 residues. V was cut by 5 bases and J by 2 bases, with 15 bases left in between. CDR1 is SGHTA and CDR2 is FQGNSA in the germline V gene. CDR3 coding DNA: TGTGCCAGCAGCCGAGCCCGCCAGAAGCAAGAGACCCAGTACTTC. Protein product: CASSRARQKQETQYF.

The table lists this clone with a few counts. This chain joins TRBV4-1 and TRBJ2-1; TRBD2 aligns across 10 bases. Germline CDR1 is MGHRA and CDR2 is YSYEKL. The CDR3 contains 16 residues. The V and J ends lost 6 bases and 3 bases, in that order; junction bases with no gene match: 8. The DNA for the CDR3 is TGCGCCAGCAGTCGTCTTATAGCGGGAGGCTACAATGAGCAGTTCTTC. As protein: CASSRLIAGGYNEQFF.

The V call is TRBV2, the J call TRBJ2-1; D call uncertain. V lost 1 base and J lost 12, with 7 bases in between. The CDR3 is 11 amino acids. Germline CDR1 and CDR2: SNHLY and FYNNEI. CDR3 region: CASSEVYGQFF. The CDR3 bases are TGTGCCAGCAGTGAAGTATATGGGCAGTTCTTC.

The sample holds a few counts of this clone. The chain has TRBV5-1 and TRBJ1-1; D might be TRBD1 (5 bases). V was pared by 0 bases and J by 3 bases, with 9 bases between. Germline CDR1 and CDR2: SGHRS and YFSETQ. The CDR3 runs 14 residues. The CDR3 loop is CASSLETDYTEAFF. The CDR3 DNA is TGCGCCAGCAGCTTGGAGACAGACTACACTGAAGCTTTCTTT.

The rearrangement uses TRBV4-3 and TRBJ1-5; TRBD1 matches at 7 bases. The length of the CDR3 is 20 residues. The V and J ends lost 3 bases and 0 bases, in that order; junction bases with no gene match: 17. Germline-derived CDR1 and CDR2 are LGHNA and YSLEER. As DNA, the CDR3 is TGCGCCAGCAGCCATAACTCCGGGACAGACAGTAAAAATAGCAATCAGCCCCAGCATTTT. Translation: CASSHNSGTDSKNSNQPQHF.

The chain is built from TRBV7-8 and TRBJ1-4; perhaps TRBD1 as D (5 bases). CDR1 and CDR2 (germline): SGHVS, FQNEAQ. V was cut by 5 bases and J by 8 bases, with 24 bases left in between. The CDR3 has 17 amino acids. CDR3 loop: CASSHGAGPFVREKLFF. The CDR3 region has the DNA TGTGCCAGCAGCCATGGGGCAGGGCCATTTGTTCGAGAAAAACTGTTTTTT.

This chain joins TRBV5-4 and TRBJ2-1, with D perhaps matching TRBD2 (6 bases). This CDR3 has 16 residues. Germline values: CDR1 SGHNT, CDR2 YYREEE (reference sequence). V was pared by 3 bases and J by 6 bases, with 19 bases between. Written as DNA, the CDR3 is TGTGCCAGCAGCTCCGGCGGGATGGCGGTCCTCAATGAGCAGTTCTTC. Amino acids: CASSSGGMAVLNEQFF.

V is TRBV6-5 and J is TRBJ2-3; TRBD2 agrees at 9 bases. In germline, CDR1 is MNHEY, CDR2 SVGAGI. V trimming: 4 bases; J trimming: 5 bases; junction bases outside the gene matches: 4. The CDR3 has 14 residues. The CDR3 is CASSLGLAGDTQYF. DNA for the CDR3: TGTGCCAGCAGTTTGGGACTAGCTGGAGATACGCAGTATTTT.

The chain combines TRBV27 with TRBJ1-1; 8 positions match TRBD1. The CDR3 is 16 residues long. Per the germline V gene, CDR1 is MNHEY and CDR2 is SMNVEV (reference sequence). With V trimmed by 5 bases and J by 1 base, 9 bases remained unmatched. CDR3 sequence (DNA): TGTGCCAGCAGTCCTTGGACAGGGCTAGAGAACACTGAAGCTTTCTTT. Translation: CASSPWTGLENTEAFF.

This clone was seen only once. This chain joins TRBV5-4 and TRBJ1-3; 8 bases are a match to TRBD1. The CDR3 runs to 15 residues. The germline V gene encodes CDR1 SGHNT and CDR2 YYREEE (reference sequence). The V gene end was trimmed by 0 bases and the J gene end by 2 bases; junction bases not matched to a gene: 1. In DNA, the CDR3 is TGTGCCAGCAGCTTGGGGACAGGGACTGGAAACACCATATATTTT. Amino acid sequence: CASSLGTGTGNTIYF.